Listed below are T cell receptor beta chains from one sample, sequenced in a study of blood T cell repertoires in COVID-19. Sequencing was performed with immunoSEQ multiplex PCR; in TCRdb, only in-frame clones are kept and a portion is missing. The sample consists of roughly 130,000 clones, around 87% of them appearing once. The sequencing input was peripheral blood. These receptors all come from an older woman with acute or convalescent COVID-19. CDR3s include the opening cysteine and the closing phenylalanine or tryptophan. D genes are given only for firm matches. The size entry is marked missing in some rows and otherwise reads once, few, many or a size class.

TRBV5-1	-	TRBJ2-1	TRBD2	TGCGCCAGCAGCGTGAGCGGGAGGTCTGACAATGAGCAGTTCTTC	CASSVSGRSDNEQFF
TRBV18	-	TRBJ1-4	-	TGTGCCAGCTCACCACAAGGCAGGGGTGAAAAACTGTTTTTT	CASSPQGRGEKLFF
TRBV5-1	-	TRBJ2-6	-	TGCGCCAGCTGCAAAACAGCTGGGGCCAACGTCCTGACTTTC	CASCKTAGANVLTF
TRBV30	once	TRBJ2-6	TRBD2	TGTGCCTGGGCCGGACTAGCGGGAGGATCGGGGGCCAACGTCCTGACTTTC	CAWAGLAGGSGANVLTF
TRBV9	-	TRBJ2-3	TRBD2	TGTGCCAGCAATCGGATAGCGGGAGTCTCAGATACGCAGTATTTT	CASNRIAGVSDTQYF
TRBV5-5	few	TRBJ1-2	TRBD1	TGTGCCAGCAGCTTGCCGGGACAGAATAACTATGGCTACACCTTC	CASSLPGQNNYGYTF
TRBV27	-	TRBJ2-1	-	TGTGCCAGCCGGGCGGGTCCCTACAATGAGCAGTTCTTC	CASRAGPYNEQFF
TRBV29-1	-	TRBJ1-2	TRBD1	TGCAGCGTCCGACAGGGGAACTATGGCTACACCTTC	CSVRQGNYGYTF
TRBV10-3	-	TRBJ2-5	-	TGTGCCATCAGTCTGAGTCAAGGGAGGGAGACCCAGTACTTC	CAISLSQGRETQYF
TRBV28	-	TRBJ2-1	TRBD2	TGTGCCAGCAGTTTATTTGCGGGGGTCCACTCCTACAATGAGCAGTTCTTC	CASSLFAGVHSYNEQFF
TRBV10-1	-	TRBJ1-1	-	TGCGCCAGCAGGCGGGACCTCCAAACTGAAGCTTTCTTT	CASRRDLQTEAFF